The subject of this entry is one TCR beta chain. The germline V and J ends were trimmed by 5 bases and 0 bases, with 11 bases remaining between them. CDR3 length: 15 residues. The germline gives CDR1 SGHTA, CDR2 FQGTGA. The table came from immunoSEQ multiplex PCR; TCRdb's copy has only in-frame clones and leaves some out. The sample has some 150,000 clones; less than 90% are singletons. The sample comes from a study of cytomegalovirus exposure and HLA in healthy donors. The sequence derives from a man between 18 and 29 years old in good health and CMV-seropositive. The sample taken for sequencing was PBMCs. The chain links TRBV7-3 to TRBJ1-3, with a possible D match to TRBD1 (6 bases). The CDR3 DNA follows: TGTGCCAGCAGCCCAACAGGGCTCTCTGGAAACACCATATATTTT. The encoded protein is CASSPTGLSGNTIYF.